A single sample is the source of the 3 T cell receptor beta chains below, sequenced in a study of T cell changes during pregnancy in multiple sclerosis. The protocol was immunoSEQ multiplex PCR, while the TCRdb copy is restricted to in-frame clones and leaves out a portion. The sample holds around 100,000 clones, more than 85% seen once. The sample was peripheral blood, taken in the third trimester of pregnancy. The source of these receptors is a female donor with multiple sclerosis, enrolled in a pregnancy study.

A single count supports this clone. The chain has TRBV6-1 and TRBJ2-7; D perhaps matches TRBD2 (5 bases). Trimming removed 2 bases at V and 2 bases at J, with 13 bases between. Germline CDR1 and CDR2: MNHNS and SASEGT. This CDR3 has 15 residues. In nucleotides, the CDR3 is TGTGCCAGCAGTGAATCTGCGGGCCATACCTACGAGCAGTACTTC. It encodes CASSESAGHTYEQYF.

The chain combines TRBV18 with TRBJ2-1; D uncertain. The CDR3 length is 15 residues. Germline lookup yields CDR1 KGHSH and CDR2 LQKENI. Trimming cost V 1 base and J 2 bases, with 9 bases left between them. The CDR3 sequence is CASSPHSPPYNEQFF. In DNA form, the CDR3 reads TGTGCCAGCTCACCACACTCCCCCCCCTACAATGAGCAGTTCTTC.

This chain's CDR3 is CAISGDSDQPQHF. As DNA, the CDR3 is TGTGCCATCAGCGGGGACAGCGATCAGCCCCAGCATTTT. This chain connects TRBV10-3 to TRBJ1-5; 7 positions agree with TRBD1. The trim removed 6 bases at V and 5 bases at J, leaving 4 bases unmatched. Per the germline V gene, CDR1 is ENHRY and CDR2 is SYGVKD. This CDR3 region has 13 residues.